This T cell receptor beta chain was obtained from a study of patients and donors after allogeneic stem cell transplantation. Each CDR3 protein is one row after TCRdb ran MiXCR on the RT-PCR reads. The sample lists approximately 410,000 distinct CDR3 sequences, roughly 17% occurring once. With V trimmed by 6 bases and J by 4 bases, 9 bases remained unmatched. The CDR3 runs 14 residues. Germline V CDR1 and CDR2: SEHNR, FQNEAQ (reference sequence). The sequencing sample was made of blood, either unsorted or a sorted T cell fraction (not recorded which). The chain joins TRBV7-9 to TRBJ2-7; 7 nucleotides agree with TRBD2. This clonotype was obtained from a human donor who was either an allogeneic HSCT recipient or a stem cell or donor lymphocyte infusion donor (not recorded which). It is not recorded whose cells these are; they may come from a transplant donor. CDR3 protein: CASRSGTTTYEQYF. The CDR3 region has the DNA TGTGCCAGCAGATCCGGGACTACTACTTACGAGCAGTACTTC.